Sequencing of this T cell receptor (beta chain) was carried out in a study of OX40 agonist ivuxolimab in advanced cancers. Overall study results and limits: Relative to CD4+ cells, CD8+ T cells on average had more expanded clones.

Profiling relied on immunoSEQ multiplex PCR, and the TCRdb table lists in-frame clones only, not all of them. Of about 10,000 clones listed, over 55% are singletons. In regard to this clone: Its antigen is not identified.

V was clipped by 9 bases and J by 5 bases, with 14 bases between them. CDR1 and CDR2 (germline): SEHNR, FQNEAQ (reference sequence). This CDR3 contains 13 residues. Sequenced material: CD4+ or CD8+ T cells sorted from blood, taken in a trial of the OX40 agonist ivuxolimab. The source of this sequence is an adult with an advanced solid tumor such as melanoma, head and neck, liver or kidney cancer. This chain connects TRBV7-9 to TRBJ2-1; D uncertain. The chain's CDR3 is CASLGGRDNEQFF. CDR3 DNA: TGTGCCAGTTTGGGCGGAAGAGACAATGAGCAGTTCTTC.